This T cell receptor (beta chain) appears in the sequencing data of a study of shared clonotypes between healthy human individuals. The study, taken as a whole, reports: There were few donors, and this limited the genetic and exposure-history diversity represented. Incomplete sequencing of sorted subsets was indicated by rarefaction despite large depth.

The assay ran at deep level. Genomic DNA (from each subset) was split evenly across several immunoSEQ plates. Profiling relied on immunoSEQ multiplex PCR, and the TCRdb table lists in-frame clones only, not all of them. There are about 2.5 million clones in the sample; about nine tenths occur only once, and 0.37% lies in the top ten. Points on this clone: Its antigen is as yet unknown.

Trimming took off 10 bases at V and 6 bases at J, with 19 bases between the two ends. The CDR3 has 14 amino acids. This sequence originates from a man aged 18 to 35 in good health. Some clones in this sample may be carry-over from other donors' samples. The chain employs TRBV5-3 and TRBJ2-2; D remains unclear. TRBV5-3 is an ORF, with its function uncertain. Sequenced: naive CD4+ T cells from PBMCs. Stated subset: CD45RA+ positively selected. CDR3 bases: TGTGCCCGAGGCCAGGACCGAACGGCCGGGGAGCTGTTTTTT. This encodes CARGQDRTAGELFF.